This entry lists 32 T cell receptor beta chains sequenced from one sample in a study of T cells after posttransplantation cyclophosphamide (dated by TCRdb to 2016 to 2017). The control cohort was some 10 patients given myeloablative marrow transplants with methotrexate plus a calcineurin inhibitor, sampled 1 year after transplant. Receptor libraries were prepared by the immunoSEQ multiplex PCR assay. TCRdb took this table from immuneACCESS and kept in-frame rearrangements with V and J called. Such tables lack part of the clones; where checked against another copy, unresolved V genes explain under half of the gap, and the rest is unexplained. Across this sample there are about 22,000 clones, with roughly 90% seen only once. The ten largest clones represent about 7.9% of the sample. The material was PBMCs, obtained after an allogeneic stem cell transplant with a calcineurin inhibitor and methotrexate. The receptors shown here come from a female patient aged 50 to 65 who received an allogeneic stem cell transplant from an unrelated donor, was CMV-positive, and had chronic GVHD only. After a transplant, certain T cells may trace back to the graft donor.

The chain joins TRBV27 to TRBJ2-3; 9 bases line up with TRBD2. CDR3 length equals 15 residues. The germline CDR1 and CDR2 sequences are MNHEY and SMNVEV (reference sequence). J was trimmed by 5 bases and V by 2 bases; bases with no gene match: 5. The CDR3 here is CASSLNRLAVDTQYF. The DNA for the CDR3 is TGTGCCAGCAGTTTAAACCGACTAGCGGTAGATACGCAGTATTTT.

The CDR3, as DNA: TGTGCCAGCAGCGTAGGAGTTAGCGGGAGTGGAGAGACCCAGTACTTC. It encodes CASSVGVSGSGETQYF. The V and J genes are TRBV9 and TRBJ2-5; 9 bases line up with TRBD2. This CDR3 spans 16 amino acids. J was trimmed by 4 bases and V by 0 bases; bases with no gene match: 7. CDR1 SGDLS and CDR2 YYNGEE come from the germline V gene. Full variable domain (outside the CDR3, taken from reference TRBV9 and TRBJ2-5): DSGVTQTPKHLITATGQRVTLRCSPRSGDLSVYWYQQSLDQGLQFLIQYYNGEERAKGNILERFSAQQFPDLHSELNLSSLELGDSALYFCASSVGVSGSGETQYFGPGTRLLVL.

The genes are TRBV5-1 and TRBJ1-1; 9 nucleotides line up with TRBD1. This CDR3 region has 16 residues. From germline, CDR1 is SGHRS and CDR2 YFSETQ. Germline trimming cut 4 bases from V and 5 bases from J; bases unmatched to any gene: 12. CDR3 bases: TGCGCCAGCAGCAGGACGACGGGACAGGGTGGGACTGAAGCTTTCTTT. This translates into CASSRTTGQGGTEAFF.

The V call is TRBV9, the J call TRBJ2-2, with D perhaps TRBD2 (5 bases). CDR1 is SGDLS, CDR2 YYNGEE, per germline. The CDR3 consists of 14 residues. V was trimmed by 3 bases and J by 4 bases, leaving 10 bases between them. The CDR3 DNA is TGTGCCAGCAGCGCTGGACTGCGCACCGGGGAGCTGTTTTTT. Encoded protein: CASSAGLRTGELFF.

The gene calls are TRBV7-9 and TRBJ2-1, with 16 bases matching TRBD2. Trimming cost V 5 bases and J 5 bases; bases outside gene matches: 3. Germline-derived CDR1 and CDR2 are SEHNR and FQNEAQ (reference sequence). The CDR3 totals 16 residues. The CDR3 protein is CASSVGLAGGDNEQFF. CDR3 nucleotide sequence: TGTGCCAGCAGCGTGGGACTAGCGGGAGGGGACAATGAGCAGTTCTTC.

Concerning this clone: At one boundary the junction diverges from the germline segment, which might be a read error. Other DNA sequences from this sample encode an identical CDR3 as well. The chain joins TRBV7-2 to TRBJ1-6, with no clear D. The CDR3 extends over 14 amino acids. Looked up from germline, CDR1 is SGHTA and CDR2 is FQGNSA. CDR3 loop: CASSLGHSNSPLHF. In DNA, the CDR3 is TGTGCCAGCAGCTTAGGACACTCCAATTCACCCCTCCACTTC.

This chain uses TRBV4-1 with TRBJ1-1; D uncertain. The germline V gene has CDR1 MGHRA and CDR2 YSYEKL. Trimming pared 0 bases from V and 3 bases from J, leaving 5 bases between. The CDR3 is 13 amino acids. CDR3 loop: CASSQDPDTEAFF. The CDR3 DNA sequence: TGCGCCAGCAGCCAAGATCCGGACACTGAAGCTTTCTTT.

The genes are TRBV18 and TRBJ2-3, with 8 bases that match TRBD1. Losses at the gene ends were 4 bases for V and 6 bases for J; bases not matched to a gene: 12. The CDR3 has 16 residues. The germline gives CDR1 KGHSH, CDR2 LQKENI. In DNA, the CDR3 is TGTGCCAGCTCACTGTCAAGACAGGGGCGAAGGGATACGCAGTATTTT. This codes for CASSLSRQGRRDTQYF.

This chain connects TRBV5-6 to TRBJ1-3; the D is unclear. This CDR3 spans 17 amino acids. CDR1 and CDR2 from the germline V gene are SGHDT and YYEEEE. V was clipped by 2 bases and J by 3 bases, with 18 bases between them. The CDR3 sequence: CASSFSVGSAGGNTIYF. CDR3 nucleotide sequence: TGTGCCAGCAGCTTCTCTGTCGGGTCGGCGGGTGGAAACACCATATATTTT.

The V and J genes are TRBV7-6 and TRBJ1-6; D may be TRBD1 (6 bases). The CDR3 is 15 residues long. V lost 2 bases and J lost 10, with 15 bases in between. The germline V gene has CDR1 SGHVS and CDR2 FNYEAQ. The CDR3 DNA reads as TGTGCCAGCAGCTTATCCGCAGGGGAAGAGTCACCCCTCCACTTT. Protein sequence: CASSLSAGEESPLHF.

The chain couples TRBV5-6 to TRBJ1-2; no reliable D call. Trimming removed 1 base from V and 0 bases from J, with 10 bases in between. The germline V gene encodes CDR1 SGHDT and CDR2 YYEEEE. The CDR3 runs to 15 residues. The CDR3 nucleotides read TGTGCCAGCAGCTTGAACCCTCTAGCTAACTATGGCTACACCTTC. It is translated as CASSLNPLANYGYTF.

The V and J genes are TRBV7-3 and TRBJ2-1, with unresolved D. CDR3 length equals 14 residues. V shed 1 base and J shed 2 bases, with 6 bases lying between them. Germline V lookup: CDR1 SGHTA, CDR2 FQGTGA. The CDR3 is CASSLNPAYNEQFF. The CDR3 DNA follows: TGTGCCAGCAGCTTAAATCCGGCCTACAATGAGCAGTTCTTC.

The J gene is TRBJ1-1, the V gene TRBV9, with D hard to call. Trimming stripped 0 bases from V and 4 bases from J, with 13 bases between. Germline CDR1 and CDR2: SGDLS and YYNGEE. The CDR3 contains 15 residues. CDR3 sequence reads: CASSVEPLRGTEAFF. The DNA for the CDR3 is TGTGCCAGCAGCGTAGAGCCCCTTCGGGGCACTGAAGCTTTCTTT.

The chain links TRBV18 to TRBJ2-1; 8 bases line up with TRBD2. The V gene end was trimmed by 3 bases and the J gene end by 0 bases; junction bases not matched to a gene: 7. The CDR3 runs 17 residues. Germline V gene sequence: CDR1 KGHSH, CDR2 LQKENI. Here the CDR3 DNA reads TGTGCCAGCTCACCTCTCATAAGCGGGAGCTCCTACAATGAGCAGTTCTTC. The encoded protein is CASSPLISGSSYNEQFF.

The CDR3 DNA is TGTGCCAGCATGCCCACTTCCACAGATACGCAGTATTTT. It yields the protein CASMPTSTDTQYF. V and J are TRBV28 and TRBJ2-3, with D hard to call. The length of the CDR3 is 13 residues. Trimming shortened V by 7 bases and J by 2 bases, and 10 bases separated the two germline ends. CDR1 and CDR2 from the germline V gene are MDHEN and SYDVKM. Together with reference TRBV28 and TRBJ2-3, the CDR3 gives the full variable domain: DVKVTQSSRYLVKRTGEKVFLECVQDMDHENMFWYRQDPGLGLRLIYFSYDVKMKEKGDIPEGYSVSREKKERFSLILESASTNQTSMYLCASMPTSTDTQYFGPGTRLTVL.

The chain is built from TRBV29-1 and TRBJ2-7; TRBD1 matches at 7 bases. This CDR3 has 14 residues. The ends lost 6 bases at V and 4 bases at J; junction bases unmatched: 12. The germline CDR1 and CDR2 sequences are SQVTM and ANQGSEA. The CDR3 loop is CSVSLGGGGYEQYF. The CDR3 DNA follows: TGCAGCGTGTCCTTAGGGGGCGGTGGGTACGAGCAGTACTTC.

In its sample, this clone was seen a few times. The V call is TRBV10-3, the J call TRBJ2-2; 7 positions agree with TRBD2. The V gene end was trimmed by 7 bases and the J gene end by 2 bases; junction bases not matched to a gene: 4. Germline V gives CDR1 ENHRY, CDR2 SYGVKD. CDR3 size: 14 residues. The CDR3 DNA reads TGTGCCATCAAGAGAGCGGGAAACACCGGGGAGCTGTTTTTT. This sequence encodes CAIKRAGNTGELFF.

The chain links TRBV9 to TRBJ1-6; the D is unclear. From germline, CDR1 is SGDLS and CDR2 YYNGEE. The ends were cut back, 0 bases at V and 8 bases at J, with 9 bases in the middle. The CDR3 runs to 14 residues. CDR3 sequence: CASSVVVGDSPLHF. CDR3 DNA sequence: TGTGCCAGCAGCGTAGTAGTCGGAGATTCACCCCTCCACTTT.

The CDR3 region has the DNA TGTGCCAGCAGTCCAACAGGGGTCCCTGAAGCTTTCTTT. Translation: CASSPTGVPEAFF. The V and J genes are TRBV27 and TRBJ1-1, with TRBD1 identical over 7 bases. In germline, CDR1 is MNHEY, CDR2 SMNVEV (reference sequence). Unmatched junction bases numbered 6, after V lost 5 bases and J lost 6 bases. The CDR3 has 13 residues.

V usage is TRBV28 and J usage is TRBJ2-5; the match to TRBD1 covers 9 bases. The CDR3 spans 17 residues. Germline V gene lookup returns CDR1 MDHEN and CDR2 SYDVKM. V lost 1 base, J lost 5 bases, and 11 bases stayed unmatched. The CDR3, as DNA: TGTGCCAGCAGTTTATTCCGGCGGGACAGGGTGGTGGAGACCCAGTACTTC. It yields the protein CASSLFRRDRVVETQYF.

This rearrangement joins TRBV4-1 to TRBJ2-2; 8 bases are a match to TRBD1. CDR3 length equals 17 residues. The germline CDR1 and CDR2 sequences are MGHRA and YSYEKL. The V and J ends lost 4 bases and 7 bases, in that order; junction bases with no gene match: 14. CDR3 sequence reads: CASSPKGAGGKIGELFF. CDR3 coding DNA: TGCGCCAGCAGCCCCAAGGGGGCAGGGGGCAAAATCGGGGAGCTGTTTTTT.

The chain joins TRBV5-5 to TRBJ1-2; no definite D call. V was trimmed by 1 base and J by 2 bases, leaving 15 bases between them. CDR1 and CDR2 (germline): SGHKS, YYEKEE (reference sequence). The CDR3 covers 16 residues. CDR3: CASSLMGGSGNYGYTF. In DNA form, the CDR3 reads TGTGCCAGCAGCTTGATGGGTGGGTCGGGGAACTATGGCTACACCTTC.

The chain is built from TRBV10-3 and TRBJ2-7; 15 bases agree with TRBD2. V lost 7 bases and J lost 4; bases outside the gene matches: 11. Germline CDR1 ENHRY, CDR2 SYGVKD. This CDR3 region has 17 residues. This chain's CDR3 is CAIKDPGLAGGAYEQYF. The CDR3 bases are TGTGCCATCAAGGATCCGGGACTAGCGGGAGGCGCATACGAGCAGTACTTC.

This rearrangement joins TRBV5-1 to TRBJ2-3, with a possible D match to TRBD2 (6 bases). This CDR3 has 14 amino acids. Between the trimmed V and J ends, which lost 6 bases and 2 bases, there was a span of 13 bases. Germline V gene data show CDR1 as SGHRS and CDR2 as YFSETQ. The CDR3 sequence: CASTWGDHTDTQYF. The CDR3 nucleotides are TGCGCCAGCACCTGGGGGGACCACACAGATACGCAGTATTTT. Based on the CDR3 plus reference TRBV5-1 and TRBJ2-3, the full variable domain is KAGVTQTPRYLIKTRGQQVTLSCSPISGHRSVSWYQQTPGQGLQFLFEYFSETQRNKGNFPGRFSGRQFSNSRSEMNVSTLELGDSALYLCASTWGDHTDTQYFGPGTRLTVL.

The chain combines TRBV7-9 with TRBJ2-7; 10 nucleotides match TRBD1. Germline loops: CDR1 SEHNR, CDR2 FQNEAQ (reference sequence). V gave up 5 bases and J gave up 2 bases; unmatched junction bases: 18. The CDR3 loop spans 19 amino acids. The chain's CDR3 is CASSGTLTGGGNGPYEQYF. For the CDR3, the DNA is TGTGCCAGCAGCGGTACCCTGACAGGGGGCGGAAATGGGCCCTACGAGCAGTACTTC.

CDR3 DNA: TGTGCCAGTAGTATATCGCAGGGGGCGAGCTATGGCTACACCTTC. Its protein is CASSISQGASYGYTF. The rearrangement joins TRBV19 to TRBJ1-2, with 8 bases aligning to TRBD1. Germline values: CDR1 LNHDA, CDR2 SQIVND (reference sequence). The CDR3 extends over 15 amino acids. The V segment lost 2 bases and the J segment 4 bases; nucleotides outside the gene matches: 6. Complete variable domain (other parts from reference TRBV19 and TRBJ1-2): DGGITQSPKYLFRKEGQNVTLSCEQNLNHDAMYWYRQDPGQGLRLIYYSQIVNDFQKGDIAEGYSVSREKKESFPLTVTSAQKNPTAFYLCASSISQGASYGYTFGSGTRLTVV.

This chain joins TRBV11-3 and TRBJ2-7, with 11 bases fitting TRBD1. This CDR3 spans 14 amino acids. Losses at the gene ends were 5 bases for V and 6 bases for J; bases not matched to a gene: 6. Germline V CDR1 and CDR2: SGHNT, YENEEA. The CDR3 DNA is TGTGCCAGCAGCCGCGGACAGGGGGCTGCCGAGCAGTACTTC. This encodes CASSRGQGAAEQYF.

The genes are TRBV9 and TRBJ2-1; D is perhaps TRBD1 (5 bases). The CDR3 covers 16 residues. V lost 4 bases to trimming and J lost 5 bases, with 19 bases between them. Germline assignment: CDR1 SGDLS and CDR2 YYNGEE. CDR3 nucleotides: TGTGCCAGCAGCCCGATGATCCGGTTGGGGCACAATGAGCAGTTCTTC. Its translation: CASSPMIRLGHNEQFF.

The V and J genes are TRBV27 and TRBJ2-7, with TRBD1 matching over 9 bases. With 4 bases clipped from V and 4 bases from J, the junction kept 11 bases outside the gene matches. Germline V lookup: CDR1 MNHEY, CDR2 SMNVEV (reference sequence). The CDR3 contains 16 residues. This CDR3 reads CASSSFLDRGRYEQYF. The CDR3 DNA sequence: TGTGCCAGCAGTTCTTTTTTGGACAGGGGCCGGTACGAGCAGTACTTC.

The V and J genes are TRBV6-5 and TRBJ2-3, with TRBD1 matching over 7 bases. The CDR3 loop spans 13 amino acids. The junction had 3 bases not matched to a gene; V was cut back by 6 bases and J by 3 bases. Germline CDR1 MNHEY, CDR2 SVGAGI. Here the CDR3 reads CASRPDRTDTQYF. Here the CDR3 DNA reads TGTGCCAGCAGACCGGACAGGACAGATACGCAGTATTTT.

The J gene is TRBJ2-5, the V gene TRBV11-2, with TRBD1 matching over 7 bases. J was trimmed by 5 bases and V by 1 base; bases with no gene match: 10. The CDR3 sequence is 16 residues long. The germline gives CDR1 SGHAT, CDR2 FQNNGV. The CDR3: CASSLGAGGTSETQYF. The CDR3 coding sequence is TGTGCCAGCAGCTTAGGGGCAGGGGGAACGTCGGAGACCCAGTACTTC. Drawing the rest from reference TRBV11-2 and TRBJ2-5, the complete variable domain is EAGVAQSPRYKIIEKRQSVAFWCNPISGHATLYWYQQILGQGPKLLIQFQNNGVVDDSQLPKDRFSAERLKGVDSTLKIQPAKLEDSAVYLCASSLGAGGTSETQYFGPGTRLLVL.

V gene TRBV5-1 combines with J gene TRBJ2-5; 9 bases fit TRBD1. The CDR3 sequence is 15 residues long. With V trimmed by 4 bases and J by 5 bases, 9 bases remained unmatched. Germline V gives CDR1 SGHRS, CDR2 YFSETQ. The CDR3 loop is CASSPLQGAGETQYF. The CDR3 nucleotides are TGCGCCAGCAGCCCCCTACAGGGGGCCGGCGAGACCCAGTACTTC.